This T cell receptor (beta chain) came from a study of control samples from healthy donors and cancer patients. This table comes from immunoSEQ multiplex PCR, and its TCRdb copy is limited to in-frame clones, with some not included. The table lists 150,000 or so clones, approximately 86% of them singletons, with 1.5% to 2% in the top ten. Material: blood. The receptor's source is a man younger than 35 in good health.

The CDR3 spells CATSSTGSIHEQYF. Written as DNA, the CDR3 is TGTGCCACCAGCTCGACAGGGAGCATTCACGAGCAGTACTTC. V is TRBV15 and J is TRBJ2-7; 7 nucleotides align to TRBD1. CDR3 length equals 14 residues. Germline values: CDR1 LNHNV, CDR2 YYDKDF (reference sequence). V lost 5 bases and J lost 5; bases outside the gene matches: 9.